This TCR beta chain came from a study of OX40 agonist ivuxolimab in advanced cancers. Background on the study: The study treated patients with ivuxolimab, an agonistic anti-OX40 (CD134) antibody.

The J segment lost 1 base and the V segment lost 6 bases, leaving 4 bases of the junction unmatched. The CDR3 has 15 residues. The germline gives CDR1 WNHNN, CDR2 SYGVQD (reference sequence). The investigators sampled blood at baseline, at cycle 4 day 1, and at cycle 7 day 1. The method was immunoSEQ multiplex PCR; TCRdb's version includes in-frame clones alone and lacks a portion of them. Among around 50,000 clones, over 75% were seen once, and the ten largest hold 0.75%. The V call is TRBV10-1, the J call TRBJ2-3, with 10 bases fitting TRBD2. The sample here was CD4+ or CD8+ T cells sorted from blood, taken in a trial of the OX40 agonist ivuxolimab. The receptor was isolated from an adult with an advanced solid tumor such as melanoma, head and neck, liver or kidney cancer. The CDR3 bases are TGCGCCAGCAGGAAGCGGGGGGGGTGCACAGATACGCAGTATTTT. Its translation: CASRKRGGCTDTQYF.